This T cell receptor beta chain emerged from a study of T cell repertoires in cytomegalovirus infection. The wider study: Indicated by public TCR beta signatures were CMV infection and matching HLA type.

The table lists this clonotype with a count of one. No antigen is known for it. TCRdb fed the reads into MiXCR, producing one record per CDR3 protein. The repertoire holds more than 95,000 distinct CDR3 sequences, with more than 25% as singletons. This clonotype originated in a human donor in good health (CMV status not recorded). Some clones in this sample may be carry-over from other donors' samples. The sequencing used CD8+ T cells from cultured PBMCs, collected from culture after CMV antigen stimulation.

The CDR3 region is CSARLQQPPYEQYF. The CDR3 DNA reads as TGCAGTGCTAGGTTGCAGCAACCCCCCTACGAGCAGTACTTC. The V call is TRBV20-1, the J call TRBJ2-7; D remains unclear. The germline gives CDR1 DFQATT, CDR2 SNEGSKA (reference sequence). The V end lost 3 bases, the J end lost 2 bases, and 14 bases lay between the germline ends. The CDR3 contains 14 residues.